This passage covers 20 T cell receptor delta chains from one sample sequenced in a study of Vδ1+ human thymocytes. Study-level findings and limits: In the thymus, TRG and TRD repertoires looked highly polyclonal with Gaussian CDR3 lengths.

For these receptors, no antigen is known. The template was reverse-transcribed extracted RNA. Pooled V-gene forward primers with one constant-region reverse primer generated the CDR3 amplicons by multiplex PCR. With CATT, TCRdb re-called clones from the multiplex PCR reads. The sample carries about 25,000 delta-chain clones, roughly 29% recorded once. Sequencing was carried out using Vdelta1+ gamma-delta thymocytes from the thymus. Stated subset: FACS-sorted CD3+ TCRalphabeta- TCRVdelta1+ TCRVdelta2- thymocytes. The receptors come from a boy under three years old who had congenital heart surgery.

There are a few counts of this clone. The rearrangement joins TRDV1 to TRDJ1, with TRDD3 matching 12 bases. Trimming removed 2 bases from V and 2 bases from J; junction bases left unmatched: 21. The CDR3 length is 22 residues. Per the germline V gene, CDR1 is TSWWSYY and CDR2 is QGS. In DNA form, the CDR3 reads TGTGCTCTTGGGGAATGGGGTCGCACTGGGGGATACCCCCGGGATTTAACCGATAAACTCATCTTT. Amino acids: CALGEWGRTGGYPRDLTDKLIF.

The V gene is TRDV1, the J gene TRDJ1, with 9 positions matching TRDD3. V trimming: 5 bases; J trimming: 0 bases; junction bases outside the gene matches: 25. The CDR3 spans 22 residues. The germline gives CDR1 TSWWSYY, CDR2 QGS. CDR3 nucleotides: TGTGCTCTTGGGCAAGTTTGGGAAGGCGTACTGGGGGAAACCCGGTACACCGATAAACTCATCTTT. As protein: CALGQVWEGVLGETRYTDKLIF.

This chain joins TRDV1 and TRDJ1; TRDD3 is a possible D gene (5 bases). Germline V lookup: CDR1 TSWWSYY, CDR2 QGS. The CDR3 is 16 residues long. Trimming left V 6 bases short and J 0 bases short, with 17 bases between. The CDR3 DNA sequence: TGTGCTCTTGGCCCAGGGGACTGGAAGTACACCGATAAACTCATCTTT. This translates into CALGPGDWKYTDKLIF.

This clone has more than one count but fewer than ten. This rearrangement joins TRDV1 to TRDJ1; 12 bases match TRDD3. Germline V lookup: CDR1 TSWWSYY, CDR2 QGS. This CDR3 region has 21 residues. Trimming took 4 bases from V and 1 from J; bases not matched to a gene: 19. DNA of the CDR3: TGTGCTCTTGGGGGCCACCTGTTTCCTAGGGGCTGGGGGATACGCACCGATAAACTCATCTTT. Translated: CALGGHLFPRGWGIRTDKLIF.

This clone is judged medium-sized (0.01 to 0.1%). The gene calls are TRDV1 and TRDJ1, with 8 bases aligning to TRDD3. V gave up 8 bases and J gave up 7 bases; unmatched junction bases: 12. The CDR3 consists of 14 residues. Germline V gives CDR1 TSWWSYY, CDR2 QGS. The CDR3 loop reads CALSGGGSAGKLIF. The CDR3 bases are TGTGCTCTTAGTGGTGGGGGATCCGCAGGTAAACTCATCTTT.

With regard to this clone: This CDR3 is also generated by other DNA sequences in the sample. The chain joins TRDV1 to TRDJ1; no clear D gene. Germline loops: CDR1 TSWWSYY, CDR2 QGS. V shed 0 bases and J shed 0 bases, with 14 bases lying between them. CDR3 length equals 17 residues. CDR3 amino acids: CALGELGLRLYTDKLIF. DNA for the CDR3: TGTGCTCTTGGGGAACTCGGGTTACGTCTGTACACCGATAAACTCATCTTT.

Turning to this clone: Germline and junction disagree at one end, which may indicate a read error. The chain joins TRDV1 to TRDJ1; D remains unclear. From germline, CDR1 is TSWWSYY and CDR2 QGS. The CDR3 is 16 residues long. The CDR3 DNA reads TGTGCTCTTGGGGAACCTAGCCTTATGTACCCCGATAAACCCATCTTT. It encodes CALGEPSLMYPDKPIF.

In this sample, this clone turned up many times. The chain is built from TRDV1 and TRDJ1; TRDD3 aligns across 12 bases. Unmatched junction bases numbered 21, after V lost 0 bases and J lost 1 base. This CDR3 has 23 amino acids. From germline, CDR1 is TSWWSYY and CDR2 QGS. The CDR3 here is CALGELRPVGTGGYLLCTDKLIF. CDR3 sequence (DNA): TGTGCTCTTGGGGAACTAAGACCCGTAGGCACTGGGGGATACTTGCTATGCACCGATAAACTCATCTTT.

A remark on this clone: The junction does not match germline at one end; this may be a read error. Other DNA sequences in this sample translate to the same CDR3. The chain couples TRDV1 to TRDJ1; TRDD3 aligns across 12 bases. The germline V gene encodes CDR1 TSWWSYY and CDR2 QGS. CDR3 length: 22 residues. CDR3 in DNA: TGTGCCCTTGGGGACACCTTCCTACTGGGGGATACAGCCCACATGTACACCGATAAACTCATCTTT. Protein: CALGDTFLLGDTAHMYTDKLIF.

In the case of this clone: This sample also contains other DNA sequences that code for the same CDR3. The rearrangement joins TRDV1 to TRDJ1; TRDD3 matches 7 bases. Losses at the gene ends were 0 bases for V and 7 bases for J; bases not matched to a gene: 8. The CDR3 consists of 15 residues. Germline CDR1 TSWWSYY, CDR2 QGS. The CDR3, as DNA: TGTGCTCTTGGGGAACTGGTCGGATACGGGGGTAAACTCATCTTT. As protein: CALGELVGYGGKLIF.

The chain links TRDV1 to TRDJ1; perhaps TRDD3 as D (5 bases). Germline V lookup: CDR1 TSWWSYY, CDR2 QGS. The ends were cut back, 0 bases at V and 0 bases at J, with 23 bases in the middle. The CDR3 loop spans 20 amino acids. Here the CDR3 reads CALGELKAGPIRLNTDKLIF. In nucleotides, the CDR3 is TGTGCTCTTGGGGAACTGAAGGCTGGGCCCATCCGATTAAACACCGATAAACTCATCTTT.

The rearrangement uses TRDV1 and TRDJ1; D tentatively reads TRDD2 or TRDD3 (9 bases each). CDR3 length: 22 amino acids. Looked up from germline, CDR1 is TSWWSYY and CDR2 is QGS. V was clipped by 3 bases and J by 1 base, with 33 bases between them. CDR3 amino acids: CALGDPPPSYKYWGTPTDKLIF. The CDR3 DNA sequence: TGTGCTCTTGGGGATCCCCCGCCTTCCTACAAGTACTGGGGGACCCCCACCGATAAACTCATCTTT.

On this clone itself: A read error may account for a junction end that differs from germline. The chain links TRDV1 to TRDJ1; 9 bases fit TRDD3. Per germline, CDR1 TSWWSYY and CDR2 QGS. The length of the CDR3 is 20 residues. The CDR3, as DNA: TGTGCTCTTGGGGAAGTCTCGACGAGGGGGATACACCTAGGGACCGATAGACTCATCTTT. Amino acid sequence: CALGEVSTRGIHLGTDRLIF.

Sample share makes this clone medium-sized. This chain joins TRDV2 and TRDJ1, with no clear D. The CDR3 has 14 amino acids. V was trimmed by 5 bases and J by 0 bases, leaving 12 bases between them. Germline assignment: CDR1 GEAIGNYY and CDR2 EKD. CDR3 coding DNA: TGTGCCTGTGGGCTTGGACCATACACCGATAAACTCATCTTT. This sequence encodes CACGLGPYTDKLIF.

Comment on this clone: Since a much larger clone is just one base distant, this may be a read error. Other DNA sequences in the sample encode the same CDR3. The chain carries TRDV1 and TRDJ1; 8 bases are shared with TRDD3. From germline, CDR1 is TSWWSYY and CDR2 QGS. The ends lost 0 bases at V and 0 bases at J; junction bases unmatched: 9. CDR3 size: 18 residues. Here the CDR3 reads CALGELEGTGGYTDKLIF. The CDR3 bases are TGTGCTCTTGGGGAACTGGAAGGTACTGGGGGGTACACCGATAAACTCATCTTT.

This clone was seen a few times. This chain joins TRDV1 and TRDJ1; TRDD2 might be the D (9 bases). V gave up 2 bases and J gave up 1 base, with 26 bases separating them. The CDR3 length is 20 residues. Germline CDR1 is TSWWSYY and CDR2 is QGS. For the CDR3, the DNA is TGTGCTCTTGGGGAAGGGCCTTCCTACAGGGGATACCGGGCCACCGATAAACTCATCTTT. Translation: CALGEGPSYRGYRATDKLIF.

The gene calls are TRDV1 and TRDJ1; TRDD3 matches 8 bases. The germline gives CDR1 TSWWSYY, CDR2 QGS. The ends lost 5 bases at V and 0 bases at J; junction bases unmatched: 17. The CDR3 extends over 19 amino acids. CDR3 residues: CALGTQSTSGGPYTDKLIF. In DNA form, the CDR3 reads TGTGCTCTTGGGACCCAGTCAACCTCTGGGGGACCCTACACCGATAAACTCATCTTT.

This clone was recorded a few times. The V and J genes are TRDV1 and TRDJ1; D might be TRDD2 (6 bases). Deletions cut 3 bases from V and 0 bases from J, with 23 bases between. Germline V gene data show CDR1 as TSWWSYY and CDR2 as QGS. This CDR3 contains 19 residues. The CDR3 DNA follows: TGTGCTCTTGGGGATCCTACGGTATCGGGGAGGAGTTACACCGATAAACTCATCTTT. This encodes CALGDPTVSGRSYTDKLIF.

In this sample, this clone turned up many times. The chain employs TRDV1 and TRDJ1; 8 positions match TRDD3. Germline V gene sequence: CDR1 TSWWSYY, CDR2 QGS. The length of the CDR3 is 19 residues. After removal of 3 bases from V and 0 bases from J, the junction contained 15 bases not matched to a gene. The CDR3 loop is CALGDEKTGSGIHTDKLIF. The CDR3 coding sequence is TGTGCTCTTGGGGACGAGAAGACTGGTTCGGGGATACACACCGATAAACTCATCTTT.

The chain has TRDV1 and TRDJ1; tentatively, D is TRDD3 (7 bases). From germline, CDR1 is TSWWSYY and CDR2 QGS. The CDR3 loop spans 21 amino acids. V was shortened by 5 bases and J by 0 bases, with 31 bases between the two germline ends. The DNA of the CDR3 is TGTGCTCTTGGGACTTCTTCCTTTCGGATGGGGGACCCCTGGTACACCGATAAACTCATCTTT. Protein: CALGTSSFRMGDPWYTDKLIF.